Listed below are T cell receptor beta chains from one sample, sequenced in a study of blood T cell repertoires in COVID-19. TCRdb keeps only in-frame clones here, not all; method: immunoSEQ multiplex PCR. Among almost 200,000 clones listed, less than 90% were seen once. The sample comprised peripheral blood. These receptors originate from a woman aged 65 to 85 with acute or convalescent COVID-19. Each CDR3 is given with its conserved first and last residue. Each record gives: clone size, D gene, V gene, J gene, CDR3 protein, CDR3 DNA. A D gene is named only where the DNA matches it firmly. The size of a clone is reported for some rows only, either as once, few or many, or as a class for expanded clones.

clone_size: .
d_call: TRBD1
v_call: TRBV2
j_call: TRBJ2-4
cdr3_aa: CASSPTGKRSKNIQYF
cdr3_nt: TGTGCCAGCAGCCCGACAGGGAAGAGGTCCAAAAACATTCAGTACTTC

clone_size: .
d_call: .
v_call: TRBV6-5
j_call: TRBJ2-3
cdr3_aa: CASSSLPTDTQYF
cdr3_nt: TGTGCCAGCAGCTCCCTACCCACAGATACGCAGTATTTT

clone_size: .
d_call: TRBD1
v_call: TRBV6-5
j_call: TRBJ1-3
cdr3_aa: CASSSTGFGNTIYF
cdr3_nt: TGTGCCAGCAGCTCGACAGGGTTTGGAAACACCATATATTTT

clone_size: few
d_call: TRBD2
v_call: TRBV5-1
j_call: TRBJ2-7
cdr3_aa: CASRMTSGSSYEQYF
cdr3_nt: TGCGCCAGCAGGATGACTAGCGGGAGCTCCTACGAGCAGTACTTC

clone_size: .
d_call: .
v_call: TRBV28
j_call: TRBJ2-1
cdr3_aa: CASRVGAREQFF
cdr3_nt: TGTGCCAGCAGGGTAGGGGCAAGGGAGCAGTTCTTC

clone_size: .
d_call: TRBD1
v_call: TRBV11-2
j_call: TRBJ1-5
cdr3_aa: CASSPRTGRAPQHF
cdr3_nt: TGTGCCAGCAGCCCCCGGACAGGGAGGGCGCCCCAGCATTTT

clone_size: few
d_call: .
v_call: TRBV21-1
j_call: TRBJ1-3
cdr3_aa: CAESARCSGNTIYF
cdr3_nt: TGTGCCGAATCGGCGAGGTGCTCTGGAAACACCATATATTTT

clone_size: once
d_call: TRBD1
v_call: TRBV2
j_call: TRBJ2-1
cdr3_aa: CASSPRRTGDNEQFF
cdr3_nt: TGTGCCAGCAGTCCCCGGAGGACAGGGGACAATGAGCAGTTCTTC

clone_size: .
d_call: .
v_call: TRBV18
j_call: TRBJ2-2
cdr3_aa: CASRGPDQGPTGELFF
cdr3_nt: TGTGCCAGCCGAGGACCGGACCAGGGGCCCACCGGGGAGCTGTTTTTT

clone_size: few
d_call: .
v_call: TRBV6-1
j_call: TRBJ1-4
cdr3_aa: CASSEALTVLNEKLFF
cdr3_nt: TGTGCCAGCAGTGAAGCCCTGACAGTCCTTAATGAAAAACTGTTTTTT

clone_size: .
d_call: .
v_call: TRBV9
j_call: TRBJ1-1
cdr3_aa: CASSSRTVNTEAFF
cdr3_nt: TGTGCCAGCAGCAGTCGGACAGTGAACACTGAAGCTTTCTTT

clone_size: .
d_call: .
v_call: TRBV5-1
j_call: TRBJ1-1
cdr3_aa: CASSLASPNTEAFF
cdr3_nt: TGCGCCAGCAGCTTGGCTTCCCCGAACACTGAAGCTTTCTTT

clone_size: .
d_call: .
v_call: TRBV12-3/TRBV12-4
j_call: TRBJ1-1
cdr3_aa: CASSLEGDSEAFF
cdr3_nt: TGTGCCAGCAGTTTAGAAGGGGATTCTGAAGCTTTCTTT

clone_size: few
d_call: .
v_call: TRBV7-7
j_call: TRBJ2-2
cdr3_aa: CASSLGHSGTGELFF
cdr3_nt: TGTGCCAGCAGCTTAGGACACTCGGGGACCGGGGAGCTGTTTTTT

clone_size: .
d_call: TRBD1
v_call: TRBV5-1
j_call: TRBJ1-2
cdr3_aa: CASSLAGQGPPSNYGYTF
cdr3_nt: TGCGCCAGCAGCTTGGCTGGACAGGGGCCGCCATCTAACTATGGCTACACCTTC

clone_size: .
d_call: .
v_call: TRBV11-2
j_call: TRBJ2-2
cdr3_aa: CASSLTSGTTGELFF
cdr3_nt: TGTGCCAGCAGCTTAACTAGTGGGACAACCGGGGAGCTGTTTTTT

clone_size: .
d_call: TRBD1
v_call: TRBV19
j_call: TRBJ1-5
cdr3_aa: CASRTGSGSNQPQHF
cdr3_nt: TGTGCCAGTAGGACAGGGTCGGGAAGCAATCAGCCCCAGCATTTT

clone_size: .
d_call: .
v_call: TRBV5-1
j_call: TRBJ1-1
cdr3_aa: CASSLAGNTEAFF
cdr3_nt: TGCGCCAGCAGCTTGGCGGGGAACACTGAAGCTTTCTTT